This T cell receptor beta chain derives from a study of T-cell memory formation after mild COVID-19 (dated by TCRdb to about 2021). About the investigation overall: TCR sequence clusters from the two donors were largely donor specific. The cohort was made up of two young adult volunteers, one female and one male, who were previously healthy. T-cell clones expanding and contracting after mild COVID-19 in two donors were tracked by longitudinal TCRalpha and TCRbeta repertoire sequencing. Results the study describes overall, beyond this receptor: The detection of some responding clones in pre-infection memory suggests that pre-existing cross-reactive memory T cells joined the SARS-CoV-2 response. Clones that contracted from day 15 to 85 showed balanced CD4/CD8 phenotypes, whereas a second wave of clones that expanded from day 15 to 37 leaned towards CD4+. SARS-CoV-2 specificity of the second-wave clones peaking on day 37 was not confirmed. Contracting CD4+ clones were located mainly in the CM and EM memory subsets, whereas CD8+ clones were found to be enriched in EMRA. Only a couple of mild cases were covered in the study, and larger cohorts including severe cases with pre-infection samples were considered necessary.

This clonotype was seen a few times. Its binding antigen is unknown. One base away there is no much larger clone; base qualities are not given. From the cysteine up to the phenylalanine, the CDR3 has a length of 12 residues. Of the read, only the CDR3 DNA is kept; its 36 bases are in frame from base 1. Trimming removed 6 bases from V and 7 bases from J; the gene matches leave 5 bases unexplained. PBMCs were isolated by Ficoll-Paque density gradient centrifugation. Instrument used: Illumina NovaSeq 6000. TCRalpha and TCRbeta cDNA libraries were constructed by 5'RACE with constant-segment primers, with sample barcodes and unique molecular identifiers being introduced. RNA was extracted from every sample with Trizol reagent. Libraries were amplified in two PCR steps, with a second sample barcode and Illumina TruSeq adapters added in the second step. Sequencing of libraries was performed on an Illumina NovaSeq with 2 x 150 bp paired-end reads. The study's own analysis went as follows. Demultiplexing of reads and collapsing into UMI-guided consensus sequences were performed with migec v1.2.7. Using mixcr v2.1.11, UMI consensuses were aligned to TRA and TRB V and J templates and then assembled into clonotypes. A clonotype was counted as expanded or contracted only when both edgeR and NoisET called the clonotype significant, with the noise models trained on biological replicates. For edgeR calls, the thresholds were a false discovery rate-adjusted p below 0.01 and a log2 fold-change of 1. As an exploratory analysis of dynamics, max-normalized trajectories of the 1000 most abundant clonotypes were examined by PCA with hierarchical clustering. The CD4 or CD8 phenotype of responding clones was assigned using the separately sequenced CD4+ and CD8+ repertoires. The public reads were reanalyzed by TCRdb: fastp trimming at Q25, MiXCR alignment, in-frame beta chains only. Every entry covers one CDR3 protein and lists the most common genes and DNA from its rows. The V and J calls follow TCRdb's processing rather than the paper's. The sample table records fewer than 200,000 distinct CDR3 sequences; about a fifth of these occur just once. The ten largest clones represent approximately 22% of the sample.

The sequencing input was PBMCs or a T cell subset sorted from them (not recorded which). The sequence joins TRBV12-3 or TRBV12-4 to TRBJ1-2; 7 central bases correspond to TRBD1. The sequence was collected from an adult woman who had mild COVID-19 (a few samples of this study predate the infection). The sample titles of this study are shuffled in the database, so cell type and time point are left out; the donor was told from shared clones. CDR3 sequence: CASSTTGTGYTF. The DNA reads as follows: TGTGCCAGCAGCACGACAGGGACTGGCTACACCTTC.